This TCR beta chain was sequenced during a study of cytomegalovirus exposure and HLA in healthy donors. The germline V gene encodes CDR1 SEHNR and CDR2 FQNEAQ (reference sequence). V gave up 4 bases and J gave up 4 bases, with 11 bases separating them. The CDR3 length is 14 residues. Sequencing was performed with immunoSEQ multiplex PCR; in TCRdb, only in-frame clones are kept and a portion is missing. The sample has roughly 70,000 clones, 95% to 98% seen once. Donors came from a validation cohort of approximately 110 subjects, distinct from the first 666-subject cohort. This TCR was sampled from a woman aged 18-29 years in good health and CMV-seropositive. The chain is built from TRBV7-9 and TRBJ1-5, with D perhaps matching TRBD1 (5 bases). Sequenced material: PBMCs. The CDR3 reads CASSSESGNQPQHF. The CDR3 nucleotides read TGTGCCAGCAGCTCGGAATCAGGGAATCAGCCCCAGCATTTT.